These T cell receptor beta chains were read from a single sample in a study of cytomegalovirus exposure and HLA in healthy donors. The protocol was immunoSEQ multiplex PCR, while the TCRdb copy is restricted to in-frame clones and leaves out a portion. Of some 130,000 clones in the sample, 60% to 80% are singletons; the top ten hold 7.3%. Sequencing was carried out using PBMCs. The receptors originated from a male donor in good health and CMV-seronegative. The CDR3 runs from the conserved cysteine through the conserved F or W. Fields, in order: clone size, J gene, V gene, D gene, CDR3 protein, CDR3 DNA. The D gene is left open where the match is weak. Some rows mark clone size as missing; the rest say once, few, many or name a class of expanded clone.

abundance: -
j_gene: TRBJ1-4
v_gene: TRBV6-5
d_gene: -
CDR3aa: CASSYNGVNEKLFF
CDR3nt: TGTGCCAGCAGTTACAACGGGGTTAATGAAAAACTGTTTTTT

abundance: -
j_gene: TRBJ2-3
v_gene: TRBV9
d_gene: TRBD2
CDR3aa: CASSVDSLAGVSTQYF
CDR3nt: TGTGCCAGCAGCGTAGATTCACTAGCGGGAGTAAGCACGCAGTATTTT

abundance: -
j_gene: TRBJ2-7
v_gene: TRBV5-4
d_gene: TRBD1
CDR3aa: CASSFRDRDNEQYF
CDR3nt: TGTGCCAGCAGCTTTCGGGACAGGGACAACGAGCAGTACTTC

abundance: -
j_gene: TRBJ1-4
v_gene: TRBV4-3
d_gene: -
CDR3aa: CASSQDLPQGKLFF
CDR3nt: TGCGCCAGCAGCCAAGACCTCCCCCAGGGGAAACTGTTTTTT

abundance: -
j_gene: TRBJ1-3
v_gene: TRBV18
d_gene: -
CDR3aa: CASSPNTGTRSGNTIYF
CDR3nt: TGTGCCAGCTCACCCAACACCGGGACACGCTCTGGAAACACCATATATTTT

abundance: -
j_gene: TRBJ1-1
v_gene: TRBV21-1
d_gene: -
CDR3aa: CASSIAEGQPNTEAFF
CDR3nt: TGTGCCAGCAGCATAGCGGAGGGACAGCCCAACACTGAAGCTTTCTTT

abundance: -
j_gene: TRBJ1-2
v_gene: TRBV27
d_gene: TRBD1
CDR3aa: CASSSGTVHGYTF
CDR3nt: TGTGCCAGCAGCTCGGGGACAGTCCATGGCTACACCTTC

abundance: -
j_gene: TRBJ2-7
v_gene: TRBV10-3
d_gene: -
CDR3aa: CAISERDISYEQYF
CDR3nt: TGTGCCATCAGTGAGCGGGACATCTCCTACGAGCAGTACTTC

abundance: -
j_gene: TRBJ2-7
v_gene: TRBV5-1
d_gene: TRBD1
CDR3aa: CASSLVPDTGGFGYEQYF
CDR3nt: TGCGCCAGCAGCTTGGTACCGGATACAGGGGGGTTTGGCTACGAGCAGTACTTC

abundance: -
j_gene: TRBJ1-5
v_gene: TRBV7-3
d_gene: -
CDR3aa: CASSLERNQAQHF
CDR3nt: TGTGCCAGCAGCTTGGAACGGAATCAGGCCCAGCATTTT

abundance: -
j_gene: TRBJ1-1
v_gene: TRBV6-5
d_gene: -
CDR3aa: CASSLTTNTEAFF
CDR3nt: TGTGCCAGCAGCCTGACAACGAACACTGAAGCTTTCTTT

abundance: -
j_gene: TRBJ1-1
v_gene: TRBV21-1
d_gene: -
CDR3aa: CASTDRGRTEAFF
CDR3nt: TGTGCCAGCACGGACAGGGGGCGGACTGAAGCTTTCTTT

abundance: -
j_gene: TRBJ2-1
v_gene: TRBV5-1
d_gene: -
CDR3aa: CASSPAIVSDEQFF
CDR3nt: TGCGCCAGCAGCCCCGCCATCGTGAGTGATGAGCAGTTCTTC

abundance: -
j_gene: TRBJ1-2
v_gene: TRBV30
d_gene: -
CDR3aa: CAWSVYRQDGYTF
CDR3nt: TGTGCCTGGAGTGTTTACAGGCAAGATGGCTACACCTTC

abundance: -
j_gene: TRBJ2-7
v_gene: TRBV5-6
d_gene: -
CDR3aa: CASSLGGDLYF
CDR3nt: TGTGCCAGCAGCTTGGGAGGGGACTTATACTTC

abundance: -
j_gene: TRBJ2-7
v_gene: TRBV5-1
d_gene: -
CDR3aa: CASSSQAHEQYF
CDR3nt: TGCGCCAGCAGCTCGCAGGCCCACGAGCAGTACTTC

abundance: -
j_gene: TRBJ1-1
v_gene: TRBV6-5
d_gene: -
CDR3aa: CASSYGVSGIGVSAFF
CDR3nt: TGTGCCAGCAGTTATGGGGTCTCGGGGATTGGTGTCAGTGCTTTCTTT

abundance: -
j_gene: TRBJ2-4
v_gene: TRBV28
d_gene: -
CDR3aa: CASSFQAPPGNIQYF
CDR3nt: TGTGCCAGCAGTTTCCAGGCCCCGCCGGGGAACATTCAGTACTTC

abundance: once
j_gene: TRBJ2-1
v_gene: TRBV6-6
d_gene: TRBD1
CDR3aa: CASSSLDRGSNEQFF
CDR3nt: TGTGCCAGCAGTTCTCTAGACAGGGGGTCGAATGAGCAGTTCTTC

abundance: -
j_gene: TRBJ2-5
v_gene: TRBV11-2
d_gene: TRBD1
CDR3aa: CASSLGARTGGGETQYF
CDR3nt: TGTGCCAGCAGCTTAGGTGCTAGGACAGGGGGTGGAGAGACCCAGTACTTC

abundance: few
j_gene: TRBJ1-2
v_gene: TRBV5-4
d_gene: TRBD1
CDR3aa: CASSTTGIQGYGYTF
CDR3nt: TGTGCCAGCAGCACGACAGGGATTCAGGGCTATGGCTACACCTTC

abundance: -
j_gene: TRBJ1-4
v_gene: TRBV5-5
d_gene: TRBD1
CDR3aa: CASSDLITGAGEKLFF
CDR3nt: TGTGCCAGCAGCGATCTTATTACAGGGGCAGGTGAAAAACTGTTTTTT

abundance: -
j_gene: TRBJ2-2
v_gene: TRBV4-3
d_gene: -
CDR3aa: CASSLEGAGELFF
CDR3nt: TGCGCCAGCAGCCTAGAAGGGGCCGGGGAGCTGTTTTTT

abundance: -
j_gene: TRBJ1-3
v_gene: TRBV5-1
d_gene: TRBD1
CDR3aa: CASRPGTDSGNTIYF
CDR3nt: TGCGCCAGCAGGCCCGGGACAGACTCTGGAAACACCATATATTTT

abundance: -
j_gene: TRBJ1-1
v_gene: TRBV6-1
d_gene: -
CDR3aa: CASSERSKAFF
CDR3nt: TGTGCCAGCAGTGAACGGTCAAAAGCTTTCTTT

abundance: -
j_gene: TRBJ2-3
v_gene: TRBV4-2
d_gene: TRBD2
CDR3aa: CASSQLGVSGESTDTQYF
CDR3nt: TGTGCCAGCAGTCAGCTCGGGGTTAGCGGGGAAAGCACAGATACGCAGTATTTT

abundance: few
j_gene: TRBJ2-5
v_gene: TRBV29-1
d_gene: -
CDR3aa: CSVEARQGSETQYF
CDR3nt: TGCAGCGTTGAAGCCCGGCAGGGTTCGGAGACCCAGTACTTC

abundance: few
j_gene: TRBJ1-1
v_gene: TRBV5-1
d_gene: -
CDR3aa: CASSFGGGLSTEAFF
CDR3nt: TGCGCCAGCAGCTTCGGGGGGGGGTTGAGCACTGAAGCTTTCTTT

abundance: -
j_gene: TRBJ2-5
v_gene: TRBV7-3
d_gene: -
CDR3aa: CASSLGHKETQYF
CDR3nt: TGTGCCAGCAGCTTAGGACATAAAGAGACCCAGTACTTC

abundance: -
j_gene: TRBJ2-7
v_gene: TRBV4-3
d_gene: TRBD1
CDR3aa: CASSQDPGTGVYEQYF
CDR3nt: TGCGCCAGCAGCCAAGATCCCGGGACAGGAGTATACGAGCAGTACTTC

abundance: -
j_gene: TRBJ2-3
v_gene: TRBV6-8
d_gene: TRBD2
CDR3aa: CARFPGGDTQYF
CDR3nt: TGTGCCAGGTTCCCGGGGGGAGATACGCAGTATTTT

abundance: -
j_gene: TRBJ2-7
v_gene: TRBV7-3
d_gene: TRBD2
CDR3aa: CASSYGTSGEQYF
CDR3nt: TGTGCCAGCAGCTACGGGACTAGCGGCGAGCAGTACTTC

abundance: -
j_gene: TRBJ1-3
v_gene: TRBV2
d_gene: TRBD1
CDR3aa: CASSEWTGSGNTIYF
CDR3nt: TGTGCCAGCAGTGAATGGACAGGGTCTGGAAACACCATATATTTT

abundance: -
j_gene: TRBJ1-5
v_gene: TRBV19
d_gene: -
CDR3aa: CASRRGIDNQPQHF
CDR3nt: TGTGCCAGTAGACGAGGGATTGACAATCAGCCCCAGCATTTT

abundance: -
j_gene: TRBJ2-7
v_gene: TRBV10-3
d_gene: -
CDR3aa: CAISELSYEQYF
CDR3nt: TGTGCCATCAGTGAGCTCAGCTACGAGCAGTACTTC

abundance: -
j_gene: TRBJ1-2
v_gene: TRBV19
d_gene: TRBD1
CDR3aa: CASSSGTAENYGYTF
CDR3nt: TGTGCCAGTAGTAGTGGGACAGCCGAAAACTATGGCTACACCTTC

abundance: -
j_gene: TRBJ2-1
v_gene: TRBV28
d_gene: TRBD2
CDR3aa: CASSSRLAGVGLINEQFF
CDR3nt: TGTGCCAGCAGTTCAAGACTAGCGGGAGTGGGGCTGATTAATGAGCAGTTCTTC

abundance: -
j_gene: TRBJ1-2
v_gene: TRBV7-9
d_gene: TRBD1
CDR3aa: CSSSSTPGQGDGYTF
CDR3nt: TGTTCCAGCAGCTCTACCCCCGGACAGGGAGACGGCTACACCTTC

abundance: once
j_gene: TRBJ2-3
v_gene: TRBV19
d_gene: -
CDR3aa: CASSPRQTTDTQYF
CDR3nt: TGTGCCAGTAGTCCGAGACAGACTACAGATACGCAGTATTTT